This T cell receptor beta chain was captured in a study of response to subunit inactivated influenza vaccine. Study results and caveats: Each seasonal flu vaccination may recruit only limited new T cells, authors suggested.

A single record per CDR3 protein comes from TCRdb applying MiXCR to the RT-PCR reads. In the table there are approximately 310,000 distinct CDR3 sequences, 20% to 25% of which are singletons. Germline V CDR1 and CDR2: SGHRS, YFSETQ. The CDR3 is 15 residues long. Trimming removed 1 base from V and 3 bases from J; junction bases left unmatched: 3. Note on this clonotype: Antigen: not known.

The chain links TRBV5-1 to TRBJ2-2; 7 nucleotides align to TRBD1. Source: PBMCs from blood, taken approximately 22 months after vaccination. The receptor's source is a man aged 45 to 75 who received an inactivated influenza vaccine. CDR3 residues: CASSLKGTDTGELFF. The DNA of the CDR3 is TGCGCCAGCAGCTTGAAAGGGACAGACACCGGGGAGCTGTTTTTT.